The 9 T cell receptor beta chains given below trace back to one sample, sequenced in a study of T cells after posttransplantation cyclophosphamide. TCRdb's table, derived via immunoSEQ multiplex PCR, lists solely in-frame clones and lacks some. Recorded here are 30,000 to 40,000 clones, with no singletons, and the ten leading clones hold roughly 2.5%. Sequencing input: PBMCs. These TCRs come from a middle-aged man in good health, CMV-negative, and a related stem cell transplant donor.

This clone has ten or more counts. The rearrangement joins TRBV5-1 to TRBJ2-7; D may be TRBD2 (6 bases). Deletions cut 3 bases from V and 0 bases from J, with 13 bases between. The CDR3 contains 15 residues. Germline loops: CDR1 SGHRS, CDR2 YFSETQ. CDR3 region: CASSSGLLSSYEQYF. CDR3 sequence (DNA): TGCGCCAGCAGCTCGGGACTCCTGAGCTCCTACGAGCAGTACTTC. Together with reference TRBV5-1 and TRBJ2-7, the CDR3 gives the full variable domain: KAGVTQTPRYLIKTRGQQVTLSCSPISGHRSVSWYQQTPGQGLQFLFEYFSETQRNKGNFPGRFSGRQFSNSRSEMNVSTLELGDSALYLCASSSGLLSSYEQYFGPGTRLTVT.

This clone was picked up many times. This chain uses TRBV23-1 with TRBJ1-5; TRBD1 aligns across 9 bases. TRBV23-1 is marked as an open reading frame, function uncertain. This CDR3 has 14 residues. Trimming at V came to 3 bases and at J to 7 bases, leaving 4 bases not matched to a gene. This chain's CDR3 is CASSHRDRVQPQHF. CDR3 DNA: TGCGCCAGCAGTCACCGGGACAGGGTCCAGCCCCAGCATTTT.

This clone has ten or more counts. This chain connects TRBV5-1 to TRBJ2-7; 7 nucleotides agree with TRBD1. J lost 0 bases, V lost 4 bases, and 7 bases had no gene match. CDR1 is SGHRS and CDR2 is YFSETQ in the germline V gene. There are 15 residues in the CDR3. CDR3: CASSMTGFFSYEQYF. The DNA of the CDR3 is TGCGCCAGCAGCATGACAGGGTTTTTCTCCTACGAGCAGTACTTC.

This clone has at least ten counts. This CDR3 reads CASSYDGGGGNTIYF. The CDR3, as DNA: TGTGCCAGCAGTTACGACGGGGGGGGTGGAAACACCATATATTTT. The rearrangement joins TRBV6-5 to TRBJ1-3; weak D call: TRBD1 (5 bases). CDR1 and CDR2 (germline): MNHEY, SVGAGI. The CDR3 is 15 amino acids. V lost 2 bases, J lost 3 bases, and 11 bases lay in between.

This clone was counted at least ten times. CDR3 residues: CASSLSGGGLTDTQYF. The CDR3 nucleotides are TGTGCCAGCAGCTTAAGTGGCGGGGGACTCACAGATACGCAGTATTTT. The gene calls are TRBV9 and TRBJ2-3, with 7 bases lining up with TRBD2. The germline gives CDR1 SGDLS, CDR2 YYNGEE. This CDR3 is 16 amino acids long. Germline trimming cut 4 bases from V and 2 bases from J; bases unmatched to any gene: 10.

This clone was recorded at least ten times. The CDR3: CASSLRWAGDTQYF. In nucleotides, the CDR3 is TGTGCCAGCAGCCTACGGTGGGCCGGAGATACGCAGTATTTT. This rearrangement joins TRBV7-9 to TRBJ2-3; D is uncertain. CDR3 size: 14 residues. The germline CDR1 and CDR2 sequences are SEHNR and FQNEAQ (reference sequence). V was trimmed by 5 bases and J by 5 bases, leaving 14 bases between them.

This clone turned up a few times. V and J are TRBV7-2 and TRBJ1-2, with 10 nucleotides matching TRBD1. V shed 4 bases, J shed 2 bases, and the junction held 7 bases outside the gene matches. There are 16 residues in the CDR3. Germline V gene data show CDR1 as SGHTA and CDR2 as FQGNSA. The CDR3 spells CASSSPGQGPNYGYTF. CDR3 bases: TGTGCCAGCAGCTCCCCGGGACAGGGGCCCAACTATGGCTACACCTTC.

This clone was detected ten times or more. The chain has TRBV15 and TRBJ1-2, with a tentative D call TRBD1 (6 bases). This CDR3 spans 13 amino acids. V was pared by 6 bases and J by 4 bases, with 12 bases between. The germline V gene encodes CDR1 LNHNV and CDR2 YYDKDF (reference sequence). The DNA of the CDR3 is TGTGCCACCAGTGGACAGTTGGGCTATGGCTACACCTTC. It codes for CATSGQLGYGYTF.

This clone came up many times. V and J are TRBV25-1 and TRBJ1-4; 7 nucleotides match TRBD1. CDR3 length equals 15 residues. Germline CDR1 is MGHDK and CDR2 is SYGVNS. Germline trimming cut 3 bases from V and 6 bases from J; bases unmatched to any gene: 7. The CDR3 bases are TGTGCCAGCAGTGAGCCCGGGACAGCGGATGAAAAACTGTTTTTT. This sequence encodes CASSEPGTADEKLFF.